The clone carrying this T cell receptor beta chain was seen repeatedly, ten times or more. The entry originates in a study of CD8+CD57+ T cells in acquired aplastic anemia. This CDR3 is 16 amino acids long. Germline CDR1 KGHDR, CDR2 SFDVKD. V was clipped by 1 base and J by 6 bases; unmatched bases: 3. Sequencing was done on patients that had shown CD8+CD57+ cell expansion by flow cytometry. Genomic DNA templated the TCR beta VDJ and CDR3 profiling. TCRdb reprocessed the reads via MiXCR and lists one record per CDR3 protein. The profile shows approximately 170,000 distinct CDR3 sequences, around 43% of them singletons.

Material for sequencing was sorted CD4+, CD8+, or CD8+CD57+ T cells (not recorded which) from PBMCs. The sequence came from a human donor with aplastic anemia. The chain has TRBV24-1 and TRBJ2-3, with 13 bases lining up with TRBD2. CDR3 in amino acids: CATSDLATSGRDTQYF. CDR3 DNA sequence: TGTGCCACCAGTGATTTAGCGACTAGCGGGAGGGATACGCAGTATTTT.